The table lists the clone carrying this T cell receptor beta chain with a few counts. These data are taken from a study of spatial heterogeneity in lung cancer. TCRdb used MiXCR to reprocess the 5' RACE reads, holding one entry per CDR3 protein. The sample carries roughly 120,000 distinct CDR3 sequences, 9% to 15% recorded once. The CDR3 contains 12 residues. The J segment lost 6 bases and the V segment lost 11 bases, leaving 7 bases of the junction unmatched. Germline V gene lookup returns CDR1 LNHDA and CDR2 SQIVND (reference sequence). The time point denotes: blood at routine non-recurrence follow-up after resection. Tumor, nontumor lung or frozen PBMC supplied whole RNA that was sequenced unsorted.

This receptor was identified in a male donor with early-stage non-small cell lung cancer. The rearrangement joins TRBV19 to TRBJ2-3; 8 nucleotides align to TRBD2. Specimen: PBMCs, collected at follow-up. The CDR3 nucleotides are TGTGCCTCCGGGACTAGAAAGGATACGCAGTATTTT. It yields the protein CASGTRKDTQYF.